This T cell receptor (beta chain) appears in the sequencing data of a study of blood T cell repertoires in COVID-19. Study information: Material from acute and convalescent COVID-19 was sourced from the United States, Italy and Spain. T cells, B-cell-depleted T cells, or PBMCs provided the cDNA or gDNA that served as material.

Germline values: CDR1 SGHTA, CDR2 FQGNSA. V shed 4 bases and J shed 5 bases, with 20 bases lying between them. The CDR3 covers 16 residues. Authors' analysis steps: The assay estimated nucleated cells by amplifying reference gene primers. Sequencing used immunoSEQ multiplex PCR; TCRdb keeps in-frame clones, though not all of them. V, J and clone size reflect that table, while D and trimming were determined from the DNA. The data hold fewer than 300,000 clones, with roughly 91% observed a single time. The receptor's source is a man younger than 40 with acute or convalescent COVID-19. The rearrangement joins TRBV7-2 to TRBJ2-5; tentative D call: TRBD1 (5 bases). Sequencing used peripheral blood. CDR3 coding DNA: TGTGCCAGCAGCTCCCGAGGCAGGGCCCAGGGTGAGACCCAGTACTTC. This sequence encodes CASSSRGRAQGETQYF.